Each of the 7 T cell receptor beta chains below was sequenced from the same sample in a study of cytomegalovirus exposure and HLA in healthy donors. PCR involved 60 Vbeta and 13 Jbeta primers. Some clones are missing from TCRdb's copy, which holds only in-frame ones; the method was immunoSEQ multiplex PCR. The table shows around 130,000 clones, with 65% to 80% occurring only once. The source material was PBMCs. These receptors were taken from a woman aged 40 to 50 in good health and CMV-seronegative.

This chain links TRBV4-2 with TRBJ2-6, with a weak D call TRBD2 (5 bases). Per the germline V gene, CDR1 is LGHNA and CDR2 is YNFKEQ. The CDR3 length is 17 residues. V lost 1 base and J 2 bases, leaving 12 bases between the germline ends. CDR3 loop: CASSQASGGAGANVLTF. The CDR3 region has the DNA TGTGCCAGCAGCCAAGCGAGCGGAGGTGCTGGGGCCAACGTCCTGACTTTC.

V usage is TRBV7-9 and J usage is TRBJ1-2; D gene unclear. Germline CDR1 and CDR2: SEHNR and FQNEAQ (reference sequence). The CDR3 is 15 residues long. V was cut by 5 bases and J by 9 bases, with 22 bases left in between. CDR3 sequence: CASSHPLEPNTRYTF. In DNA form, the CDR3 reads TGTGCCAGCAGCCATCCACTAGAGCCGAATACCCGCTACACCTTC.

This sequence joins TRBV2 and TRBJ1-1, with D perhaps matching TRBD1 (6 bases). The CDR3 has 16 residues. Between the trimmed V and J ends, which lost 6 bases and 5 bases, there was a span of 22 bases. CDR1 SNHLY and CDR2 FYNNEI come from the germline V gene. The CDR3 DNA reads TGTGCCAGCAGGGGGAGGGGGGCCGGGGATCAAACTGAAGCTTTCTTT. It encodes CASRGRGAGDQTEAFF.

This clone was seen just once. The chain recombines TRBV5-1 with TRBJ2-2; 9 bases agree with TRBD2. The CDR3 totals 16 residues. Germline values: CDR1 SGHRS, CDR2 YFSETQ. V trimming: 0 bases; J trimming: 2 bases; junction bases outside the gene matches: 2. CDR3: CASSLASGANTGELFF. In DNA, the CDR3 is TGCGCCAGCAGCTTGGCTAGCGGGGCCAACACCGGGGAGCTGTTTTTT.

The CDR3 region has the DNA TGTGCCAGCAGCGCCGGGACTCCCGAGCAGTACTTC. Encoded protein: CASSAGTPEQYF. J is TRBJ2-7 and V is TRBV5-6; a weak D match, TRBD2 (6 bases). This CDR3 has 12 amino acids. V shed 4 bases and J shed 6 bases, with 11 bases lying between them. The germline CDR1 and CDR2 sequences are SGHDT and YYEEEE.

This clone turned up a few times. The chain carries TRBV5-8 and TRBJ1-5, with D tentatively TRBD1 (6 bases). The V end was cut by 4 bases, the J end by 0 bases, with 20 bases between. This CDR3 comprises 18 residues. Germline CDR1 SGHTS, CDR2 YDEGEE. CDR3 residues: CASSNRRGASNSNQPQHF. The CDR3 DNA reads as TGTGCCAGCAGCAACCGACGGGGGGCTTCTAATAGCAATCAGCCCCAGCATTTT.

This chain's CDR3 is CASIQGAGTEAFF. CDR3 in DNA: TGTGCCAGCATACAGGGGGCGGGCACTGAAGCTTTCTTT. The chain employs TRBV2 and TRBJ1-1; 9 nucleotides agree with TRBD1. The V and J ends lost 7 bases and 4 bases, in that order; junction bases with no gene match: 4. Germline values: CDR1 SNHLY, CDR2 FYNNEI. The CDR3 length is 13 residues.